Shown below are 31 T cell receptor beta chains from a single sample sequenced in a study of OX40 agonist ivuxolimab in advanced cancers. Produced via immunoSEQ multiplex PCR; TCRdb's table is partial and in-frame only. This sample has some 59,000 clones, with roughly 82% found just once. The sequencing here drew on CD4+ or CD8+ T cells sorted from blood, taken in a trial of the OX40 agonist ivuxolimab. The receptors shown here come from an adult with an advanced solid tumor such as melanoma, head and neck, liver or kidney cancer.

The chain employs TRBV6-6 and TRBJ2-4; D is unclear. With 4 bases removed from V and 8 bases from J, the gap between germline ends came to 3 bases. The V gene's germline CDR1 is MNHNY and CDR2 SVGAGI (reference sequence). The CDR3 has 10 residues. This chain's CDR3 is CASSWDIQYF. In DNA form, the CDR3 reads TGTGCCAGCAGTTGGGACATTCAGTACTTC.

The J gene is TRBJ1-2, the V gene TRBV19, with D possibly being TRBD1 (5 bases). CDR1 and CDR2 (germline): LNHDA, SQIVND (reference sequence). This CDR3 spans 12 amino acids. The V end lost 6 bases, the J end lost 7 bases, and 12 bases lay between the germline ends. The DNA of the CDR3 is TGTGCCAGTAGGACGGGGGATTTTGGCTACACCTTC. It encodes CASRTGDFGYTF.

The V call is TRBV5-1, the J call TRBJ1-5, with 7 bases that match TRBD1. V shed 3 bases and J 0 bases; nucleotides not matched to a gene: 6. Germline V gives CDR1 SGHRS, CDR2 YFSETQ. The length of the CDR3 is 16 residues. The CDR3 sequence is CASSSQGPSSNQPQHF. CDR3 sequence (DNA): TGCGCCAGCAGCTCACAGGGGCCAAGTAGCAATCAGCCCCAGCATTTT. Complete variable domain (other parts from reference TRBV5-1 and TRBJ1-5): KAGVTQTPRYLIKTRGQQVTLSCSPISGHRSVSWYQQTPGQGLQFLFEYFSETQRNKGNFPGRFSGRQFSNSRSEMNVSTLELGDSALYLCASSSQGPSSNQPQHFGDGTRLSIL.

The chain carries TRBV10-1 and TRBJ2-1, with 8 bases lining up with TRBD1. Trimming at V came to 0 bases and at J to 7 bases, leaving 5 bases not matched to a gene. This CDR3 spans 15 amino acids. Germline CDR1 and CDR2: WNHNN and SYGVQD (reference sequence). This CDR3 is CASSESRQGRNEQFF. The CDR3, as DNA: TGCGCCAGCAGTGAGTCCCGACAGGGGAGGAATGAGCAGTTCTTC.

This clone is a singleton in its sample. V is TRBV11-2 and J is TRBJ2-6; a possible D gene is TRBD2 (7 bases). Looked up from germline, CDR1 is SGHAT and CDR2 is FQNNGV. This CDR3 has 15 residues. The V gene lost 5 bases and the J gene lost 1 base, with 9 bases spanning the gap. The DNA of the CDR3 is TGTGCCAGCAGCGCGGGGGCTTCTGGGGCCAACGTCCTGACTTTC. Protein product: CASSAGASGANVLTF.

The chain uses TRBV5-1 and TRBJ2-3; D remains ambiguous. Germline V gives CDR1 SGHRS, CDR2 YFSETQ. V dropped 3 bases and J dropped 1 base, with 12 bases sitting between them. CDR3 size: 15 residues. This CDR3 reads CASSWGGRGTDTQYF. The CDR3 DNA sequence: TGCGCCAGCAGCTGGGGTGGAAGGGGCACAGATACGCAGTATTTT.

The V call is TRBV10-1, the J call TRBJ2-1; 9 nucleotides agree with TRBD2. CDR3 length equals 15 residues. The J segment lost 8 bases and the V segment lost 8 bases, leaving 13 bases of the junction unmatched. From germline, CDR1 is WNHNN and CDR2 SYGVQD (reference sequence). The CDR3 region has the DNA TGCGCCAGCGGGACCGGGACTAGCTTTAGGGATGAGCAGTTCTTC. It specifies CASGTGTSFRDEQFF.

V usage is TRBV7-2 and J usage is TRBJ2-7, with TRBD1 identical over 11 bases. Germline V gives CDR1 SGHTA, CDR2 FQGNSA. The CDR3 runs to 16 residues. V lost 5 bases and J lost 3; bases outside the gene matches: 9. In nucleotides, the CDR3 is TGTGCCAGCAGCACGCAGGCCGGGACAGGGGGCTACGAGCAGTACTTC. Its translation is CASSTQAGTGGYEQYF.

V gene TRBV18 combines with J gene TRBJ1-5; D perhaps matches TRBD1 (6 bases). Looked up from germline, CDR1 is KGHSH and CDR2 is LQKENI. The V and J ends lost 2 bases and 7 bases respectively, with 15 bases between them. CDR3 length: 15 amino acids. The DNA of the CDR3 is TGTGCCAGCTCACCATCCAGGGGTGGGGTGCAGCCCCAGCATTTT. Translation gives CASSPSRGGVQPQHF.

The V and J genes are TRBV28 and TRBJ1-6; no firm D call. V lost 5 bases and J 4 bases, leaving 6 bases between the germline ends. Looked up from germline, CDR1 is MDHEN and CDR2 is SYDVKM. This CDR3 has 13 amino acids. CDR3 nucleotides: TGTGCCAGCAGTCCGAGGTATAATTCACCCCTCCACTTT. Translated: CASSPRYNSPLHF.

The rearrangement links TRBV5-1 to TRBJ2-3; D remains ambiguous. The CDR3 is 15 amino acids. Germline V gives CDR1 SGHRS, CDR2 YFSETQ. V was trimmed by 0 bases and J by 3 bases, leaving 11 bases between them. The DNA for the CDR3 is TGCGCCAGCAGCTTGGCCGTAGGTAGGACAGATACGCAGTATTTT. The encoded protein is CASSLAVGRTDTQYF.

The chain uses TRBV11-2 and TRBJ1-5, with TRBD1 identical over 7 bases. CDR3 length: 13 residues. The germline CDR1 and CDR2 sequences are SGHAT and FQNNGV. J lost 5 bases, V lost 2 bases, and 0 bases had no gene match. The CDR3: CASSLQGDQPQHF. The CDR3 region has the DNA TGTGCCAGCAGCTTACAGGGGGATCAGCCCCAGCATTTT.

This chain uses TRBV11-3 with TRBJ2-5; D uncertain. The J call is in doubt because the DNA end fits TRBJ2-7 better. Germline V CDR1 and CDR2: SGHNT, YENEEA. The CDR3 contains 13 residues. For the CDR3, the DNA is TGTGCCAGCAGCTTGGACGGTTTCTACGAGCAGTACTTC. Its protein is CASSLDGFYEQYF.

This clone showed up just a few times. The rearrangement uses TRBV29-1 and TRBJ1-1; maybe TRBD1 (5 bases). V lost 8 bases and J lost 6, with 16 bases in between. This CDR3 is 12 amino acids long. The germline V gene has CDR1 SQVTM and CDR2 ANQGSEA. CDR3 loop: CSIGHLGAEAFF. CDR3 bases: TGCAGCATAGGACATTTGGGGGCTGAAGCTTTCTTT.

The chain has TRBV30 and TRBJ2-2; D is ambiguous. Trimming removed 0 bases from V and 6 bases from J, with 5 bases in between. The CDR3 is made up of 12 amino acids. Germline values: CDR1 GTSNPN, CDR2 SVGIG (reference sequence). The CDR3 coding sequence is TGTGCCTGGAGTGTACTGCCCGGGGAGCTGTTTTTT. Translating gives CAWSVLPGELFF.

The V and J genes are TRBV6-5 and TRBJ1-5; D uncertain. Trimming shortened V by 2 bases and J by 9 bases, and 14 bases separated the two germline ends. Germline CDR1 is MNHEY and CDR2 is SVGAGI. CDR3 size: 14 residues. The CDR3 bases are TGTGCCAGCAGTTACAAGATGGCGGAGGGGCCCCAGCATTTT. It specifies CASSYKMAEGPQHF.

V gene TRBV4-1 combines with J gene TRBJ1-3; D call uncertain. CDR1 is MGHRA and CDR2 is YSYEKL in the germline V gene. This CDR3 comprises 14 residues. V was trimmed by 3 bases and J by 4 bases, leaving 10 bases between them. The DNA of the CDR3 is TGCGCCAGCAGCCATGATTCGGGGGGAAACACCATATATTTT. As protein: CASSHDSGGNTIYF.

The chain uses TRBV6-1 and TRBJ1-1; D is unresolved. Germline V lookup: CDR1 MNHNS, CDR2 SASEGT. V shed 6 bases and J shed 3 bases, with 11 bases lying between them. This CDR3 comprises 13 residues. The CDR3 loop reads CASRFNPDTEAFF. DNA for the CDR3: TGTGCCAGCAGATTTAATCCGGACACTGAAGCTTTCTTT.

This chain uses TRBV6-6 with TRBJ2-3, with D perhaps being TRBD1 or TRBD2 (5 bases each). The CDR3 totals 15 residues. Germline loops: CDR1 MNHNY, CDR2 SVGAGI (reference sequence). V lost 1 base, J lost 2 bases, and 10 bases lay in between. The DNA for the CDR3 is TGTGCCAGCAGTTACTATGGGGGTTACACAGATACGCAGTATTTT. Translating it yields CASSYYGGYTDTQYF.

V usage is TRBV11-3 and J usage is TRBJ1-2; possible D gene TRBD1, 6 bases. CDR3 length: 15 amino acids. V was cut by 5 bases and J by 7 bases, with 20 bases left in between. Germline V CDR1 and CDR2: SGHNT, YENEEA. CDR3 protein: CASSPQDRLGGGYTF. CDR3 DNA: TGTGCCAGCAGCCCGCAGGACCGGCTAGGGGGTGGCTACACCTTC. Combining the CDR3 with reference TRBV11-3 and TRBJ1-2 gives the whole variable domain EAGVVQSPRYKIIEKKQPVAFWCNPISGHNTLYWYLQNLGQGPELLIRYENEEAVDDSQLPKDRFSAERLKGVDSTLKIQPAELGDSAVYLCASSPQDRLGGGYTFGSGTRLTVV.

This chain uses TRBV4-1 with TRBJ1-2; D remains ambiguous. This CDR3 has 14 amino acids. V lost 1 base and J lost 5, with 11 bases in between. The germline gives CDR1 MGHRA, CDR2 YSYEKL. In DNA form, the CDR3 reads TGCGCCAGCAGCCAAGTGTTAGGGATATATGGCTACACCTTC. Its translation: CASSQVLGIYGYTF.

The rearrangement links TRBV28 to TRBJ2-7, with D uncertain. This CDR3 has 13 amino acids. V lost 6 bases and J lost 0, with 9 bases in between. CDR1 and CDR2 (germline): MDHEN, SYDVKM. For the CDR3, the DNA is TGTGCCAGCAGGAGGAGCAGCTCCTACGAGCAGTACTTC. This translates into CASRRSSSYEQYF.

Here the CDR3 DNA reads TGTGCCAGCAGCCCAGGGGGGAAGCAGACTGAAGCTTTCTTT. This gives the protein CASSPGGKQTEAFF. The genes are TRBV7-3 and TRBJ1-1; 7 bases are shared with TRBD1. Germline-derived CDR1 and CDR2 are SGHTA and FQGTGA. This CDR3 has 14 residues. V gave up 5 bases and J gave up 5 bases; unmatched junction bases: 8.

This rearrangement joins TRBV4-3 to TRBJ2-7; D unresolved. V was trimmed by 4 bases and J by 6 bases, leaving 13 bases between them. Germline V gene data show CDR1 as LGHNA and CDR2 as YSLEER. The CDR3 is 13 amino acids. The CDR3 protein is CASSPFGDFEQYF. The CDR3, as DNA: TGCGCCAGCAGCCCTTTCGGAGATTTCGAGCAGTACTTC.

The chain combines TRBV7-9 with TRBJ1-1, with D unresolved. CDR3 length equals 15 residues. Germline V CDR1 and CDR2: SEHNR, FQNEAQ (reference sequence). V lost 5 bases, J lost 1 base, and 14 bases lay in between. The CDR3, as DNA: TGTGCCAGCAGCGCCCAACCTACAAAGAACACTGAAGCTTTCTTT. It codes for CASSAQPTKNTEAFF. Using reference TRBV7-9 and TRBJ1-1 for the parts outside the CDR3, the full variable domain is DTGVSQNPRHKITKRGQNVTFRCDPISEHNRLYWYRQTLGQGPEFLTYFQNEAQLEKSRLLSDRFSAERPKGSFSTLEIQRTEQGDSAMYLCASSAQPTKNTEAFFGQGTRLTVV.

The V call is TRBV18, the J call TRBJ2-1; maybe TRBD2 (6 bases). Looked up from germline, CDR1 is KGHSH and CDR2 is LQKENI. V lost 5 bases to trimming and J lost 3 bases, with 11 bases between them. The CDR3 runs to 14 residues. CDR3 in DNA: TGTGCCAGCTCAATCGGGAGTCTCTACAATGAGCAGTTCTTC. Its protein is CASSIGSLYNEQFF.

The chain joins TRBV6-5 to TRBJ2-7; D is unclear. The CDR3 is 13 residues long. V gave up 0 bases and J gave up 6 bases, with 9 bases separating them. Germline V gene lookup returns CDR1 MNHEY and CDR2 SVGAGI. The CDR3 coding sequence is TGTGCCAGCAGTTACTCCGGGTCTCTCGAGCAGTACTTC. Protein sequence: CASSYSGSLEQYF.

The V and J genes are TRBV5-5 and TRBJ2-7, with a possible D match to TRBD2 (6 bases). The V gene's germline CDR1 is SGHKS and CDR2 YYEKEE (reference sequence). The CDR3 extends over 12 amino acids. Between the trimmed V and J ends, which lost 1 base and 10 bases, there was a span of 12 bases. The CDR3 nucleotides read TGTGCCAGCAGCTTGATTGCGGGGTCCCAGTACTTC. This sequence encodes CASSLIAGSQYF. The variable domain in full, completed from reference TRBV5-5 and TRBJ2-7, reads DAGVTQSPTHLIKTRGQQVTLRCSPISGHKSVSWYQQVLGQGPQFIFQYYEKEERGRGNFPDRFSARQFPNYSSELNVNALLLGDSALYLCASSLIAGSQYFGPGTRLTVT.

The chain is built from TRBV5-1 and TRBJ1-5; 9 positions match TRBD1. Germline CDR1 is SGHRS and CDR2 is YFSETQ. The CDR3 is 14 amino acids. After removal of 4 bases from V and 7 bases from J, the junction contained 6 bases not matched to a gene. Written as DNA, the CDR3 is TGCGCCAGCAGCCCGGACAGGGGAGACCAGCCCCAGCATTTT. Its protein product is CASSPDRGDQPQHF. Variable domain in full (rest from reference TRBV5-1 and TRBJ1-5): KAGVTQTPRYLIKTRGQQVTLSCSPISGHRSVSWYQQTPGQGLQFLFEYFSETQRNKGNFPGRFSGRQFSNSRSEMNVSTLELGDSALYLCASSPDRGDQPQHFGDGTRLSIL.

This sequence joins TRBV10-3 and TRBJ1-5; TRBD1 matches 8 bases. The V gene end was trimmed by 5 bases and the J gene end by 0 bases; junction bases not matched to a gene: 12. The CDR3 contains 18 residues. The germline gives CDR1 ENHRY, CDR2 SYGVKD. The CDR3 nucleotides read TGTGCCATCAGTACCAGCCTGGGACAGGCCTATAGCAATCAGCCCCAGCATTTT. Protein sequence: CAISTSLGQAYSNQPQHF.

This CDR3 reads CSAAGGLSFYF. In nucleotides, the CDR3 is TGCAGTGCCGCTGGGGGACTATCCTTTTATTTT. The J gene is TRBJ2-3, the V gene TRBV20-1, with TRBD2 identical over 7 bases. Germline CDR1 and CDR2: DFQATT and SNEGSKA (reference sequence). This CDR3 is built from 11 residues. Trimming cost V 6 bases and J 15 bases; bases outside gene matches: 12.